The 26 T cell receptor beta chains presented below share a single source sample, sequenced in a study of blood T cell repertoires in COVID-19. The method was immunoSEQ multiplex PCR; TCRdb's version includes in-frame clones alone and lacks a portion of them. This table holds fewer than 350,000 clones, roughly 86% found once. Sequenced sample: PBMCs or T cells enriched from blood (not recorded which). The receptors originated from a young woman who had been exposed to COVID-19.

CDR3 nucleotide sequence: TGTGCCAGCAGCTTAGGGATAGGGGACACCGGGGAGCTGTTTTTT. Translating it yields CASSLGIGDTGELFF. The J gene is TRBJ2-2, the V gene TRBV11-1, with a tentative D call TRBD1 (5 bases). This CDR3 spans 15 amino acids. The ends were cut back, 1 base at V and 3 bases at J, with 9 bases in the middle. Germline V gives CDR1 SGHAT, CDR2 FQDESV (reference sequence).

The CDR3 nucleotides read TGTGCCGCCAGCCTAGCGGGAGGAAGGTCGGCCTACGAGCAGTACTTC. It yields the protein CAASLAGGRSAYEQYF. The V gene is TRBV10-3, the J gene TRBJ2-7; 11 bases are shared with TRBD2. V lost 11 bases to trimming and J lost 2 bases; unmatched junction nucleotides: 14. The germline V gene encodes CDR1 ENHRY and CDR2 SYGVKD. This CDR3 is built from 16 residues.

The chain couples TRBV29-1 to TRBJ1-5, with D possibly being TRBD1 (5 bases). The V and J ends lost 4 bases and 7 bases respectively, with 17 bases between them. The CDR3 has 14 residues. From germline, CDR1 is SQVTM and CDR2 ANQGSEA. CDR3: CSVGWEAGHQPQHF. The CDR3 nucleotides read TGCAGCGTTGGATGGGAGGCAGGGCACCAGCCCCAGCATTTT.

This chain links TRBV18 with TRBJ1-4; maybe TRBD1 (6 bases). The CDR3 is made up of 15 amino acids. The V end was cut by 6 bases, the J end by 5 bases, with 16 bases between. Germline CDR1 and CDR2: KGHSH and LQKENI. The CDR3 nucleotides read TGTGCCAGCTCCCCGTCGGACAGTCCAAATGAAAAACTGTTTTTT. Protein: CASSPSDSPNEKLFF.

In this sample, this clone turned up once. The chain has TRBV19 and TRBJ2-1; TRBD2 matches at 8 bases. In germline, CDR1 is LNHDA, CDR2 SQIVND (reference sequence). Unmatched junction bases numbered 8, after V lost 7 bases and J lost 6 bases. The CDR3 is made up of 14 amino acids. The CDR3 is CASTREGQGNEQFF. For the CDR3, the DNA is TGTGCCAGTACCCGGGAGGGCCAAGGCAATGAGCAGTTCTTC. The full variable domain, in which reference TRBV19 and TRBJ2-1 provide the parts outside the CDR3, is DGGITQSPKYLFRKEGQNVTLSCEQNLNHDAMYWYRQDPGQGLRLIYYSQIVNDFQKGDIAEGYSVSREKKESFPLTVTSAQKNPTAFYLCASTREGQGNEQFFGPGTRLTVL.

Only one count was recorded for this clone. The chain uses TRBV28 and TRBJ1-5; perhaps TRBD1 as D (6 bases). V dropped 0 bases and J dropped 3 bases, with 12 bases sitting between them. The CDR3 is made up of 16 amino acids. Germline loops: CDR1 MDHEN, CDR2 SYDVKM. This CDR3 reads CASSLWTGDTNQPQHF. CDR3 bases: TGTGCCAGCAGTTTATGGACAGGAGATACCAATCAGCCCCAGCATTTT.

This rearrangement joins TRBV30 to TRBJ2-1; 8 bases match TRBD2. Trimming at V came to 1 base and at J to 0 bases, leaving 2 bases not matched to a gene. Germline V gene data show CDR1 as GTSNPN and CDR2 as SVGIG (reference sequence). The CDR3 loop spans 15 amino acids. CDR3 DNA sequence: TGTGCCTGGAGTGGCCTAGCGGGCTCCTACAATGAGCAGTTCTTC. Translated, it gives CAWSGLAGSYNEQFF.

The gene calls are TRBV12-3 or TRBV12-4 and TRBJ2-3; the match to TRBD1 covers 9 bases. CDR3 length: 12 amino acids. The V and J ends lost 2 bases and 14 bases, in that order; junction bases with no gene match: 5. CDR3: CASSLRDRERYF. Here the CDR3 DNA reads TGTGCCAGCAGTTTAAGGGACAGGGAGAGGTATTTT.

The chain links TRBV7-9 to TRBJ2-1; D is unclear. CDR1 is SEHNR and CDR2 is FQNEAQ in the germline V gene (reference sequence). V was trimmed by 3 bases and J by 12 bases, leaving 9 bases between them. This CDR3 is 11 amino acids long. The CDR3 sequence is CASSFERLQFF. The DNA of the CDR3 is TGTGCCAGCAGCTTTGAGCGTTTGCAGTTCTTC.

This chain links TRBV19 with TRBJ2-7, with D perhaps TRBD1 (6 bases). Germline CDR1 and CDR2: LNHDA and SQIVND (reference sequence). Trimming removed 3 bases from V and 5 bases from J, with 11 bases in between. There are 13 residues in the CDR3. The CDR3: CASSMNRENEQYF. CDR3 nucleotides: TGTGCCAGTAGTATGAACAGGGAGAACGAGCAGTACTTC.

The chain uses TRBV9 and TRBJ2-1; possibly TRBD1 for D (6 bases). Trimming cost V 4 bases and J 10 bases, with 12 bases left between them. The CDR3 totals 12 residues. Germline CDR1 SGDLS, CDR2 YYNGEE. DNA of the CDR3: TGTGCCAGCAGCCCCCGGGACACGGAGCAGTTCTTC. It yields the protein CASSPRDTEQFF.

This chain links TRBV7-6 with TRBJ1-4, with 8 bases aligning to TRBD1. The ends lost 1 base at V and 5 bases at J; junction bases unmatched: 3. The CDR3 runs 15 residues. The germline V gene has CDR1 SGHVS and CDR2 FNYEAQ. In nucleotides, the CDR3 is TGTGCCAGCAGCTTAGGACAGGGGAGGAATGAAAAACTGTTTTTT. This codes for CASSLGQGRNEKLFF.

V gene TRBV19 combines with J gene TRBJ1-2; TRBD1 aligns across 7 bases. CDR3 length: 14 amino acids. The V and J ends lost 6 bases and 8 bases, in that order; junction bases with no gene match: 12. Germline V gene data show CDR1 as LNHDA and CDR2 as SQIVND (reference sequence). CDR3 DNA: TGTGCCAGTAGCGTCGAGGGGGCGGTAAAGGGCTACACCTTC. As protein: CASSVEGAVKGYTF.

Only one count was recorded for this clone. This rearrangement joins TRBV4-2 to TRBJ2-7; weak D call: TRBD1 (6 bases). The CDR3 consists of 14 residues. The V end lost 2 bases, the J end lost 1 base, and 9 bases lay between the germline ends. Germline V CDR1 and CDR2: LGHNA, YNFKEQ. This CDR3 is CASSQTGTSYEQYF. In nucleotides, the CDR3 is TGTGCCAGCAGCCAAACCGGGACATCCTACGAGCAGTACTTC.

The gene calls are TRBV6-2 or TRBV6-3 and TRBJ2-7; D possibly corresponds to TRBD2 (6 bases). This CDR3 is built from 15 residues. Germline CDR1 MNHEY, CDR2 SVGEGT. The germline V and J ends were trimmed by 3 bases and 2 bases, with 14 bases remaining between them. The CDR3 DNA is TGTGCCAGCAGTTATCATGGGACGGGGGCCTACGAGCAGTACTTC. Protein product: CASSYHGTGAYEQYF.

This sequence joins TRBV28 and TRBJ2-1; a weak D match, TRBD2 (5 bases). V lost 1 base to trimming and J lost 7 bases, with 11 bases between them. CDR3 length: 14 amino acids. Germline V gene sequence: CDR1 MDHEN, CDR2 SYDVKM. The CDR3 sequence is CASSLYRRRNEQFF. The DNA for the CDR3 is TGTGCCAGCAGTTTATACCGCCGGAGGAATGAGCAGTTCTTC.

V gene TRBV13 combines with J gene TRBJ2-5; D might be TRBD2 (7 bases). The CDR3 has 15 residues. V was clipped by 1 base and J by 10 bases, with 19 bases between them. Germline V gene sequence: CDR1 PRHDT, CDR2 FYEKMQ (reference sequence). The CDR3 DNA is TGTGCCAGCAGCTTAGAGGGGAGCAGAGGGGGGGACCAGTACTTC. Its translation: CASSLEGSRGGDQYF. Based on the CDR3 plus reference TRBV13 and TRBJ2-5, the full variable domain is AAGVIQSPRHLIKEKRETATLKCYPIPRHDTVYWYQQGPGQDPQFLISFYEKMQSDKGSIPDRFSAQQFSDYHSELNMSSLELGDSALYFCASSLEGSRGGDQYFGPGTRLLVL.

This chain uses TRBV2 with TRBJ2-2; 8 bases agree with TRBD2. The V segment lost 8 bases and the J segment 4 bases; nucleotides outside the gene matches: 12. There are 16 residues in the CDR3. CDR1 is SNHLY, CDR2 FYNNEI, per germline. This chain's CDR3 is CASGRAGTRGTGELFF. CDR3 DNA sequence: TGTGCCAGCGGGCGTGCGGGGACTAGGGGCACCGGGGAGCTGTTTTTT.

This sequence joins TRBV4-2 and TRBJ2-7, with D maybe TRBD1 (5 bases). The CDR3 has 15 amino acids. Trimming shortened V by 0 bases and J by 2 bases, and 11 bases separated the two germline ends. Germline-derived CDR1 and CDR2 are LGHNA and YNFKEQ. The CDR3, as DNA: TGTGCCAGCAGCCAAGAGTGGCAGGACACCTACGAGCAGTACTTC. Amino acid sequence: CASSQEWQDTYEQYF.

The V gene is TRBV5-1, the J gene TRBJ2-7, with D tentatively TRBD2 (6 bases). V gave up 3 bases and J gave up 0 bases, with 7 bases separating them. The CDR3 length is 13 residues. The germline CDR1 and CDR2 sequences are SGHRS and YFSETQ. The DNA for the CDR3 is TGCGCCAGCAGCTGGGGGGACTCCTACGAGCAGTACTTC. It encodes CASSWGDSYEQYF. Together with reference TRBV5-1 and TRBJ2-7, the CDR3 gives the full variable domain: KAGVTQTPRYLIKTRGQQVTLSCSPISGHRSVSWYQQTPGQGLQFLFEYFSETQRNKGNFPGRFSGRQFSNSRSEMNVSTLELGDSALYLCASSWGDSYEQYFGPGTRLTVT.

This chain links TRBV10-3 with TRBJ1-1, with D possibly matching TRBD1 (6 bases). The CDR3 is 13 residues long. CDR1 ENHRY and CDR2 SYGVKD come from the germline V gene. The V end was cut by 6 bases, the J end by 3 bases, with 11 bases between. In DNA, the CDR3 is TGTGCCATCAGGGACAGTCCGGACACTGAAGCTTTCTTT. Translated, it gives CAIRDSPDTEAFF.

The rearrangement uses TRBV6-5 and TRBJ2-1, with 11 positions matching TRBD2. The germline CDR1 and CDR2 sequences are MNHEY and SVGAGI. V was pared by 2 bases and J by 9 bases, with 3 bases of the junction left unmatched. There are 14 residues in the CDR3. CDR3 loop: CASSYPTSGGEQFF. CDR3 nucleotides: TGTGCCAGCAGTTACCCTACTAGCGGGGGTGAGCAGTTCTTC.

CDR3 residues: CASSITLTGLGGSNQPQHF. The DNA of the CDR3 is TGTGCCAGTAGTATTACACTGACAGGGCTCGGGGGTAGCAATCAGCCCCAGCATTTT. This sequence joins TRBV19 and TRBJ1-5; 7 bases are shared with TRBD1. Germline V gene lookup returns CDR1 LNHDA and CDR2 SQIVND (reference sequence). The junction had 14 bases not matched to a gene; V was cut back by 3 bases and J by 0 bases. The CDR3 contains 19 residues.

The chain employs TRBV3-1 (or the pseudogene TRBV3-2) and TRBJ2-3; 8 nucleotides agree with TRBD2. This CDR3 is 16 amino acids long. Trimming cost V 0 bases and J 3 bases; bases outside gene matches: 5. Germline V gene data show CDR1 as LGHDT and CDR2 as YNNKEL (reference sequence). CDR3 sequence: CASSQDGAGETDTQYF. Here the CDR3 DNA reads TGTGCCAGCAGCCAAGACGGAGCGGGAGAAACAGATACGCAGTATTTT.

The V gene is TRBV24-1, the J gene TRBJ2-2; 8 bases align to TRBD1. Trimming took 4 bases from V and 6 from J; bases not matched to a gene: 0. The CDR3 is 13 residues long. Germline values: CDR1 KGHDR, CDR2 SFDVKD. The CDR3 DNA sequence: TGTGCCACCAGTGAACAGGGGGCCGGGGAGCTGTTTTTT. It is translated as CATSEQGAGELFF.

This clone showed up just once. V usage is TRBV28 and J usage is TRBJ1-5, with D possibly TRBD1 on 5 matching bases. The CDR3 contains 18 residues. CDR1 is MDHEN and CDR2 is SYDVKM in the germline V gene. The germline V and J ends were trimmed by 2 bases and 3 bases, with 20 bases remaining between them. CDR3 sequence (DNA): TGTGCCAGCAGTTTACCCCTGGGGGAGGGAAATTCCAATCAGCCCCAGCATTTT. Translating it yields CASSLPLGEGNSNQPQHF.